What follows is one T cell receptor (beta chain) and its context. No antigen is known for it. The germline V gene has CDR1 SGHRS and CDR2 YFSETQ. CDR3 length: 15 amino acids. TCRdb re-called the 5' RACE reads; one entry per CDR3 protein, DNA not given. The sample shows over 150,000 distinct CDR3 sequences, and 2% to 2.5% sits with its ten largest clones. These data are taken from a study of monozygotic twins with inflammatory bowel disease. Points from the study as a whole: Evidence failed to back one strong IBD-linked signal or clonotype. Inverse Simpson values showed less TCRbeta diversity in IBD patients than in their healthy co-twins.

The clonotype originates from a human donor with ulcerative colitis or Crohn's disease, or a healthy co-twin of an affected twin (not recorded which). Sample: blood. This chain connects TRBV5-1 to TRBJ2-3. The CDR3 sequence is CASSLDGRHTDTQYF.